A single sample is the source of the 20 T cell receptor beta chains below, sequenced in a study of blood T cell repertoires in COVID-19. Using immunoSEQ multiplex PCR, the repertoire was profiled, and TCRdb retains in-frame clones only, with some absent. The sample records roughly 110,000 clones, roughly 81% being singletons. The sequenced sample was peripheral blood. The receptors stem from a human donor in a cohort sampled during active COVID-19.

The chain combines TRBV19 with TRBJ2-7, with 10 bases that match TRBD1. The CDR3 contains 14 residues. Germline values: CDR1 LNHDA, CDR2 SQIVND (reference sequence). Unmatched junction bases numbered 7, after V lost 7 bases and J lost 4 bases. CDR3 nucleotides: TGTGCCAGTACCGCGACAGGGGGCGCATACGAGCAGTACTTC. Translating gives CASTATGGAYEQYF.

This chain links TRBV29-1 with TRBJ1-2; maybe TRBD1 (5 bases). The V gene lost 4 bases and the J gene lost 11 bases, with 11 bases spanning the gap. Per germline, CDR1 SQVTM and CDR2 ANQGSEA. This CDR3 contains 10 residues. CDR3 sequence reads: CSVGGAGYTF. CDR3 DNA sequence: TGCAGCGTTGGTGGGGCCGGATACACCTTC. Complete variable domain (other parts from reference TRBV29-1 and TRBJ1-2): SAVISQKPSRDICQRGTSLTIQCQVDSQVTMMFWYRQQPGQSLTLIATANQGSEATYESGFVIDKFPISRPNLTFSTLTVSNMSPEDSSIYLCSVGGAGYTFGSGTRLTVV.

The J gene is TRBJ1-1, the V gene TRBV13; D perhaps matches TRBD1 (5 bases). The germline V and J ends were trimmed by 2 bases and 7 bases, with 11 bases remaining between them. Germline loops: CDR1 PRHDT, CDR2 FYEKMQ (reference sequence). This CDR3 is built from 13 residues. The chain's CDR3 is CASSLQGLHEAFF. CDR3 DNA sequence: TGTGCCAGCAGCTTACAGGGACTTCATGAAGCTTTCTTT.

About this clone: The sample carries other DNA sequences with the same CDR3. The genes are TRBV20-1 and TRBJ2-7, with a possible D match to TRBD2 (6 bases). Germline-derived CDR1 and CDR2 are DFQATT and SNEGSKA (reference sequence). The ends were cut back, 3 bases at V and 6 bases at J, with 9 bases in the middle. This CDR3 has 11 residues. The DNA for the CDR3 is TGCAGTGCTAGGGAGGGCCCCGAGCAGTACTTC. This encodes CSAREGPEQYF.

CDR3 sequence (DNA): TGTGCCAGCAGCTTTCCCGCTAGGTCCCAAGAGACCCAGTACTTC. This codes for CASSFPARSQETQYF. The chain joins TRBV5-8 to TRBJ2-5; D call uncertain. This CDR3 contains 15 residues. V lost 2 bases, J lost 1 base, and 12 bases lay in between. Looked up from germline, CDR1 is SGHTS and CDR2 is YDEGEE.

This clone was counted between two and nine times. This chain links TRBV27 with TRBJ1-5, with D unresolved. The V end was cut by 2 bases, the J end by 2 bases, with 13 bases between. This CDR3 spans 16 amino acids. CDR1 is MNHEY and CDR2 is SMNVEV in the germline V gene (reference sequence). CDR3: CASSLEARSRNQPQHF. DNA of the CDR3: TGTGCCAGCAGTTTAGAGGCCCGATCGCGCAATCAGCCCCAGCATTTT.

The V and J genes are TRBV7-9 and TRBJ2-2, with 9 bases lining up with TRBD1. CDR1 and CDR2 (germline): SEHNR, FQNEAQ (reference sequence). Losses at the gene ends were 4 bases for V and 6 bases for J; bases not matched to a gene: 9. This CDR3 is built from 16 residues. CDR3 sequence: CASSSHRGRLSGELFF. The DNA of the CDR3 is TGTGCCAGCAGCTCCCACAGGGGGCGTTTGTCCGGGGAGCTGTTTTTT.

The chain uses TRBV6-2 or TRBV6-3 and TRBJ1-2, with D possibly matching TRBD1 (6 bases). CDR3 length: 16 amino acids. Germline assignment: CDR1 MNHEY and CDR2 SVGEGT. Trimming shortened V by 2 bases and J by 4 bases, and 17 bases separated the two germline ends. The CDR3 here is CASSYGGRHASYGYTF. In DNA, the CDR3 is TGTGCCAGCAGTTACGGGGGCAGGCACGCCAGCTATGGCTACACCTTC.

The chain joins TRBV27 to TRBJ2-7; a weak D match, TRBD1 (6 bases). The CDR3 has 13 amino acids. V was trimmed by 6 bases and J by 2 bases, leaving 11 bases between them. CDR1 is MNHEY and CDR2 is SMNVEV in the germline V gene (reference sequence). DNA of the CDR3: TGTGCCAGCAGCTACAGGGTCACCTACGAGCAGTACTTC. The encoded protein is CASSYRVTYEQYF.

This rearrangement joins TRBV30 to TRBJ2-7, with a possible D match to TRBD1 (6 bases). V lost 4 bases and J lost 6, with 10 bases in between. The CDR3 is 11 residues long. In germline, CDR1 is GTSNPN, CDR2 SVGIG (reference sequence). The CDR3 DNA sequence: TGTGCCTGGAACAGGGACGGCGAGCAGTACTTC. Protein: CAWNRDGEQYF.

The chain is built from TRBV30 and TRBJ2-7; 14 bases agree with TRBD2. V lost 5 bases, J lost 5 bases, and 5 bases stayed unmatched. The germline gives CDR1 GTSNPN, CDR2 SVGIG (reference sequence). The CDR3 spans 14 residues. CDR3 in amino acids: CAWETGLAGDEQYF. In DNA, the CDR3 is TGTGCCTGGGAGACGGGACTAGCGGGAGACGAGCAGTACTTC.

The chain has TRBV7-6 and TRBJ2-5; TRBD1 matches at 8 bases. The CDR3 has 17 residues. J was trimmed by 4 bases and V by 0 bases; bases with no gene match: 10. Looked up from germline, CDR1 is SGHVS and CDR2 is FNYEAQ. The CDR3 coding sequence is TGTGCCAGCAGCTTAGCGGTGGCAGGGGGCAGCGTAGAGACCCAGTACTTC. Translating gives CASSLAVAGGSVETQYF.

The V call is TRBV11-2, the J call TRBJ2-7, with 8 nucleotides matching TRBD1. The CDR3 loop spans 15 amino acids. The V gene end was trimmed by 5 bases and the J gene end by 5 bases; junction bases not matched to a gene: 11. The germline V gene encodes CDR1 SGHAT and CDR2 FQNNGV. The CDR3 DNA is TGTGCCAGCAGCGGGAGGACAGGGATCGACGACGAGCAGTACTTC. This gives the protein CASSGRTGIDDEQYF.

The chain joins TRBV2 to TRBJ2-1; 9 bases match TRBD2. Germline CDR1 reads SNHLY; CDR2 reads FYNNEI. The CDR3 sequence is 20 residues long. With 2 bases clipped from V and 0 bases from J, the junction kept 14 bases outside the gene matches. Written as DNA, the CDR3 is TGTGCCAGCAGTGAATCGGGGGCTAGCGGGAATCGGTTCTCCTACAATGAGCAGTTCTTC. This encodes CASSESGASGNRFSYNEQFF.

CDR3 coding DNA: TGTGCCAGCAGTGAAAAGACAGCAGCTAACTATGGCTACACCTTC. This encodes CASSEKTAANYGYTF. J is TRBJ1-2 and V is TRBV27, with D tentatively TRBD1 (5 bases). The germline V and J ends were trimmed by 5 bases and 0 bases, with 13 bases remaining between them. The CDR3 runs 15 residues. Germline V gives CDR1 MNHEY, CDR2 SMNVEV (reference sequence).

This clone came up once. The chain employs TRBV5-6 and TRBJ1-1; 8 bases line up with TRBD1. The V gene's germline CDR1 is SGHDT and CDR2 YYEEEE. The trim removed 3 bases at V and 4 bases at J, leaving 5 bases unmatched. The CDR3 is 14 amino acids. CDR3 nucleotide sequence: TGTGCCAGCAGCTCGCCAACAGGGGGCACTGAAGCTTTCTTT. This encodes CASSSPTGGTEAFF.

V and J are TRBV3-1 (or the pseudogene TRBV3-2) and TRBJ2-7; D is uncertain. V gave up 0 bases and J gave up 4 bases, with 7 bases separating them. Germline V lookup: CDR1 LGHDT, CDR2 YNNKEL (reference sequence). The CDR3 extends over 13 amino acids. The CDR3 is CASSQDWRYEQYF. The CDR3 DNA sequence: TGTGCCAGCAGCCAAGACTGGCGGTACGAGCAGTACTTC.

This rearrangement joins TRBV10-3 to TRBJ2-1, with a possible D match to TRBD2 (6 bases). In germline, CDR1 is ENHRY, CDR2 SYGVKD. Trimming shortened V by 4 bases and J by 4 bases, and 8 bases separated the two germline ends. The CDR3 covers 13 residues. The CDR3 sequence: CAISGRGYNEQFF. The CDR3 coding sequence is TGTGCCATCAGTGGGAGGGGATACAATGAGCAGTTCTTC.

The rearrangement joins TRBV28 to TRBJ1-1, with 7 bases aligning to TRBD1. Germline V lookup: CDR1 MDHEN, CDR2 SYDVKM. The CDR3 has 17 residues. Trimming at V came to 4 bases and at J to 6 bases, leaving 17 bases not matched to a gene. CDR3 amino acids: CASSSAGTESRTAEAFF. In DNA form, the CDR3 reads TGTGCCAGCAGTTCTGCCGGGACAGAAAGTCGAACGGCTGAAGCTTTCTTT.

The genes are TRBV21-1 and TRBJ1-2; TRBD1 is the table's D call and was not checked against the DNA. TRBV21-1 is a recognized pseudogene. This CDR3 has 18 amino acids. The CDR3 loop is CASSNVDRVEPSNYGYTF. In DNA, the CDR3 is TGTGCCAGCAGCAATGTGGACAGGGTAGAACCTTCTAACTATGGCTACACCTTC.